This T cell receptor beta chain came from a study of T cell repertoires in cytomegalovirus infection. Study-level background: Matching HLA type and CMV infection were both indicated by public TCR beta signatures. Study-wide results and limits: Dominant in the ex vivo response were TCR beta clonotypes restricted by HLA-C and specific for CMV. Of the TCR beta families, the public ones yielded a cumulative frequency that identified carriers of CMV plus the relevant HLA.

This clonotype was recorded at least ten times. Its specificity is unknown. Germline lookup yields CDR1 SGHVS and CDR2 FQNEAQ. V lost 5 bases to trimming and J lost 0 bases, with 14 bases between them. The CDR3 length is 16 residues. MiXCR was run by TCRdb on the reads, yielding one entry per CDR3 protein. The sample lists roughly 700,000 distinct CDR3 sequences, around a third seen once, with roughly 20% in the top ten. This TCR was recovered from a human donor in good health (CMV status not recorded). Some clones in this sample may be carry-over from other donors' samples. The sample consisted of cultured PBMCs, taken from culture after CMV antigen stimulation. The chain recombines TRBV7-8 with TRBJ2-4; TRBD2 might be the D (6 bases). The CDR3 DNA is TGTGCCAGCAGCCCGACTAGAATTGTAGCCAAAAACATTCAGTACTTC. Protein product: CASSPTRIVAKNIQYF.